This TCR beta chain stems from a study of T cell responses to AZD1222 COVID-19 vaccine. The study, taken as a whole, reports: Nearly half of spike-specific TCRs reportedly go after variant regions that carry no mutations. The peak T cell response came first, and repertoires were sampled only after it. The donors showed a predominance of white British ancestry and of females, with possible underestimation of clonal diversity.

As regards this clone: Its target is unknown.

Germline values: CDR1 LNHNV, CDR2 YYDKDF (reference sequence). The V and J ends lost 0 bases and 3 bases respectively, with 15 bases between them. This CDR3 has 17 residues. The method was immunoSEQ multiplex PCR; TCRdb's version includes in-frame clones alone and lacks a portion of them. In the table there are 80,000 to 100,000 clones, approximately 92% of which are singletons. The sequence was obtained from an adult in good health. V is TRBV15 and J is TRBJ1-5, with a possible D match to TRBD1 (5 bases). Specimen: peripheral blood, collected on day 0 of AZD1222 vaccination. As DNA, the CDR3 is TGTGCCACCAGCAGAGATCGTGGAGGGGCCTACAATCAGCCCCAGCATTTT. It yields the protein CATSRDRGGAYNQPQHF.